This T cell receptor beta chain comes out of a study of T cells in Graves' hyperthyroidism and ophthalmopathy. Germline CDR1 is SNHLY and CDR2 is FYNNEI. The CDR3 runs to 17 residues. Amplified TCR beta CDR3 regions came from RNA transcripts. Initially, a first-round RT-PCR of the TCR CDR3 employed the HTBI primer set. TCRdb analysed the multiplex PCR reads with MiXCR anew, one entry per CDR3 protein. The table shows around 300,000 distinct CDR3 sequences, with over 20% occurring only once. Concerning this clonotype itself: Compared with germline, one end of the junction differs, possibly owing to a read error.

The material sequenced was blood. V and J are TRBV2 and TRBJ2-3; D might be TRBD1 or TRBD2, each matching 5 bases. This TCR was sampled from a man aged 25-40 years with Graves' ophthalmopathy. CDR3 residues: CTSTGGGSALSTDTQYF. CDR3 DNA: TGTACCAGCACGGGTGGGGGTTCCGCGCTTAGCACAGATACGCAGTATTTT.